Following are 32 T cell receptor beta chains from one sample sequenced in a study of early T cells in non-severe SARS-CoV-2 infection. A single record per CDR3 protein comes from TCRdb applying MiXCR to the 5' RACE reads. The repertoire holds about 49,000 distinct CDR3 sequences, with roughly 10% as singletons. The specimen was whole blood. These receptors all stem from an adult who was a healthcare worker with PCR-confirmed SARS-CoV-2 infection or an uninfected control (not recorded which).

The chain recombines TRBV12-3 or TRBV12-4 with TRBJ1-2; possibly TRBD1 for D (5 bases). The CDR3 runs 11 residues. With 8 bases removed from V and 2 bases from J, the gap between germline ends came to 6 bases. CDR3 coding DNA: TGTGCCAGCGAGGGGAACTATGGCTACACCTTC. Translating gives CASEGNYGYTF.

This clonotype showed up many times. The DNA of the CDR3 is TGTGCCAGCAGCCTAGGACAGGGATTATACGAGCAGTACTTC. Residues: CASSLGQGLYEQYF. The rearrangement joins TRBV3-1 to TRBJ2-7; 8 bases are a match to TRBD1. J gave up 4 bases and V 4 bases, and 6 bases lay outside the gene matches. Per germline, CDR1 LGHDT and CDR2 YNNKEL (reference sequence). This CDR3 region has 14 residues.

This clonotype was counted many times. The chain has TRBV5-5 and TRBJ2-7, with 9 bases aligning to TRBD1. After removal of 5 bases from V and 4 bases from J, the junction contained 16 bases not matched to a gene. CDR3 size: 17 residues. Germline CDR1 SGHKS, CDR2 YYEKEE (reference sequence). The CDR3 loop reads CASSLIGGQGTLYEQYF. CDR3 in DNA: TGTGCCAGCAGTTTAATAGGAGGACAGGGGACTTTATACGAGCAGTACTTC.

The V gene is TRBV7-2, the J gene TRBJ2-3, with D perhaps assigned TRBD1 or TRBD2 (6 bases each). Germline V gene data show CDR1 as SGHTA and CDR2 as FQGNSA. The CDR3 spans 15 residues. The germline V and J ends were trimmed by 2 bases and 5 bases, with 14 bases remaining between them. The CDR3: CASSLTGGGGDTQYF. The DNA of the CDR3 is TGTGCCAGCAGCTTAACTGGAGGGGGAGGAGATACGCAGTATTTT.

This clonotype came up many times. The rearrangement uses TRBV6-1 and TRBJ1-3; D gene unclear. CDR3 size: 12 residues. Looked up from germline, CDR1 is MNHNS and CDR2 is SASEGT. V dropped 2 bases and J dropped 5 bases, with 4 bases sitting between them. CDR3 region: CASSELRNTIYF. The CDR3 bases are TGTGCCAGCAGTGAACTAAGAAACACCATATATTTT.

This rearrangement joins TRBV10-3 to TRBJ2-7; no reliable D call. CDR3 length equals 11 residues. The germline V and J ends were trimmed by 10 bases and 6 bases, with 13 bases remaining between them. The germline V gene has CDR1 ENHRY and CDR2 SYGVKD. CDR3 sequence reads: CATNPLCEQYF. DNA for the CDR3: TGTGCCACGAACCCCCTCTGCGAGCAGTACTTC.

Many counts were recorded for this clonotype. This chain uses TRBV7-9 with TRBJ1-2; D gene unclear. From germline, CDR1 is SEHNR and CDR2 FQNEAQ (reference sequence). This CDR3 spans 13 amino acids. The V gene lost 1 base and the J gene lost 4 bases, with 7 bases spanning the gap. The CDR3 nucleotides are TGTGCCAGCAGCTTAGGGCCAGGCTATGGCTACACCTTC. Translating gives CASSLGPGYGYTF.

This clonotype was detected a few times. The chain uses TRBV5-1 and TRBJ1-5, with D perhaps matching TRBD1 (5 bases). The CDR3 totals 17 residues. Per the germline V gene, CDR1 is SGHRS and CDR2 is YFSETQ. Between the trimmed V and J ends, which lost 0 bases and 6 bases, there was a span of 19 bases. Here the CDR3 DNA reads TGCGCCAGCAGCTTGGGCCCCGGGGGGATCAACAGTCAGCCCCAGCATTTT. It codes for CASSLGPGGINSQPQHF.

This clonotype was recorded at least ten times. The chain joins TRBV3-1 to TRBJ1-2; D perhaps matches TRBD1 (5 bases). CDR1 LGHDT and CDR2 YNNKEL come from the germline V gene (reference sequence). CDR3 length: 14 residues. V lost 0 bases, J lost 3 bases, and 8 bases lay in between. The CDR3 loop reads CASSQDVRDYGYTF. The CDR3 DNA reads TGTGCCAGCAGCCAAGACGTCAGGGACTATGGCTACACCTTC.

This clonotype is a singleton in its sample. The chain links TRBV3-1 to TRBJ2-7; D assignment may be TRBD1 or TRBD2 (5 bases each). The V end lost 4 bases, the J end lost 7 bases, and 14 bases lay between the germline ends. The CDR3 has 13 residues. Germline V gene lookup returns CDR1 LGHDT and CDR2 YNNKEL (reference sequence). CDR3 nucleotide sequence: TGTGCCAGCAGCCCCGGGACCCCCGAGGAGCAGTACTTC. Protein sequence: CASSPGTPEEQYF.

This chain joins TRBV5-1 and TRBJ1-1; no clear D gene. Germline V lookup: CDR1 SGHRS, CDR2 YFSETQ. The CDR3 consists of 14 residues. V lost 0 bases, J lost 5 bases, and 11 bases lay in between. CDR3 DNA: TGCGCCAGCAGCTTGGGGATGGGAAGGACTGAAGCTTTCTTT. This encodes CASSLGMGRTEAFF.

This clonotype was detected many times. The rearrangement uses TRBV29-1 and TRBJ1-2, with D possibly being TRBD1 (6 bases). The V gene lost 6 bases and the J gene lost 0 bases, with 8 bases spanning the gap. Germline V CDR1 and CDR2: SQVTM, ANQGSEA. CDR3 length: 12 amino acids. CDR3 in amino acids: CSVWTANYGYTF. In DNA form, the CDR3 reads TGCAGCGTCTGGACAGCTAACTATGGCTACACCTTC.

This clonotype came up many times. The gene calls are TRBV4-1 and TRBJ2-7; a weak D match, TRBD2 (5 bases). Trimming stripped 1 base from V and 4 bases from J, with 17 bases between. From germline, CDR1 is MGHRA and CDR2 YSYEKL. CDR3 length equals 16 residues. The CDR3 sequence is CASSQGTRDTGYEQYF. DNA of the CDR3: TGCGCCAGCAGCCAAGGGACCCGGGATACGGGTTACGAGCAGTACTTC.

This clonotype was counted between two and nine times. The chain recombines TRBV9 with TRBJ1-2; TRBD1 aligns across 8 bases. Germline values: CDR1 SGDLS, CDR2 YYNGEE. This CDR3 comprises 16 residues. The V and J ends lost 4 bases and 2 bases, in that order; junction bases with no gene match: 10. The CDR3 region is CASSRSSQGANYGYTF. CDR3 DNA sequence: TGTGCCAGCAGCCGTAGCTCTCAGGGGGCCAACTATGGCTACACCTTC.

This clonotype occurred many times. The CDR3 nucleotides read TGCAGCGCCGACCACAGGGCAGGGAACTATGGCTACACCTTC. Encoded protein: CSADHRAGNYGYTF. This chain links TRBV29-1 with TRBJ1-2; a possible D gene is TRBD1 (6 bases). This CDR3 comprises 14 residues. CDR1 SQVTM and CDR2 ANQGSEA come from the germline V gene. Trimming shortened V by 7 bases and J by 2 bases, and 17 bases separated the two germline ends.

This clonotype turned up a few times. The V call is TRBV12-3 or TRBV12-4, the J call TRBJ1-2, with 8 bases fitting TRBD1. CDR3 length: 14 residues. V was clipped by 6 bases and J by 4 bases; unmatched bases: 7. This CDR3 reads CASRRRTGTYGYTF. The CDR3, as DNA: TGTGCCAGCAGGAGGAGGACAGGGACCTATGGCTACACCTTC.

The V and J genes are TRBV5-1 and TRBJ2-5, with D unresolved. Germline CDR1 and CDR2: SGHRS and YFSETQ. The V and J ends lost 9 bases and 3 bases respectively, with 9 bases between them. The CDR3 contains 11 residues. This chain's CDR3 is CAITIKETQYF. CDR3 nucleotides: TGCGCCATCACAATCAAAGAGACCCAGTACTTC.

This clonotype was detected many times. The chain links TRBV7-8 to TRBJ2-2; D unresolved. The CDR3 covers 15 residues. V was clipped by 2 bases and J by 6 bases, with 13 bases between them. The germline gives CDR1 SGHVS, CDR2 FQNEAQ. CDR3 DNA sequence: TGTGCCAGCAGCTTACTTACTGGGCTGGCCGGGGAGCTGTTTTTT. Amino acids: CASSLLTGLAGELFF. The whole variable domain, remainder taken from reference TRBV7-8 and TRBJ2-2, is GAGVSQSPRYKVAKRGQDVALRCDPISGHVSLFWYQQALGQGPEFLTYFQNEAQLDKSGLPSDRFFAERPEGSVSTLKIQRTQQEDSAVYLCASSLLTGLAGELFFGEGSRLTVL.

The chain employs TRBV7-2 and TRBJ2-3; 8 nucleotides line up with TRBD2. With 6 bases clipped from V and 3 bases from J, the junction kept 11 bases outside the gene matches. There are 16 residues in the CDR3. Germline V lookup: CDR1 SGHTA, CDR2 FQGNSA. CDR3 amino acids: CASRRWGGRTTDTQYF. In nucleotides, the CDR3 is TGTGCCAGCAGAAGGTGGGGCGGGAGGACTACAGATACGCAGTATTTT.

Ten or more counts support this clonotype. V is TRBV18 and J is TRBJ2-3; D is perhaps TRBD1 (6 bases). The CDR3 totals 13 residues. The ends were cut back, 2 bases at V and 6 bases at J, with 9 bases in the middle. CDR1 and CDR2 from the germline V gene are KGHSH and LQKENI. The CDR3 sequence: CASSPTGPDTQYF. The CDR3 DNA reads as TGTGCCAGCTCACCAACAGGGCCGGATACGCAGTATTTT.

This sequence joins TRBV6-7 and TRBJ2-5; 8 bases fit TRBD1. TRBV6-7 is designated an ORF whose function remains uncertain. This CDR3 contains 15 residues. V shed 5 bases, J shed 7 bases, and the junction held 12 bases outside the gene matches. The CDR3 DNA is TGTGCCAGCAGTCCGGGACAGGCCCTTTGGGGGACCCAGTACTTC. It encodes CASSPGQALWGTQYF.

Points on this clonotype: This clone may be a read error of a much larger clone one base away. The chain joins TRBV7-9 to TRBJ2-7; 8 nucleotides match TRBD2. The CDR3 runs 12 residues. In germline, CDR1 is SEHNR, CDR2 FQNEAQ (reference sequence). The CDR3: CVSSGGLGEQYF. The CDR3 coding sequence is TGTGTCAGCAGCGGGGGACTCGGCGAGCAGTACTTC.

This clonotype was seen a few times. V and J are TRBV5-4 and TRBJ2-5; 10 nucleotides match TRBD2. Trimming removed 0 bases from V and 1 base from J; junction bases left unmatched: 3. The CDR3 has 16 residues. Germline assignment: CDR1 SGHNT and CDR2 YYREEE (reference sequence). The CDR3 DNA sequence: TGTGCCAGCAGCTTGGGACTAGCGGGCCTCCAAGAGACCCAGTACTTC. Translated: CASSLGLAGLQETQYF. Looking up the rest from reference TRBV5-4 and TRBJ2-5 gives the full variable domain: ETGVTQSPTHLIKTRGQQVTLRCSSQSGHNTVSWYQQALGQGPQFIFQYYREEENGRGNFPPRFSGLQFPNYSSELNVNALELDDSALYLCASSLGLAGLQETQYFGPGTRLLVL.

A few counts support this clonotype. This chain joins TRBV29-1 and TRBJ2-7; no clear D. Germline lookup yields CDR1 SQVTM and CDR2 ANQGSEA. Trimming removed 4 bases at V and 7 bases at J, with 11 bases between. CDR3 length: 11 amino acids. The CDR3 coding sequence is TGCAGCGTTGCGAGTAGTGGGGAGCAGTACTTC. As protein: CSVASSGEQYF.

This clonotype was counted many times. The rearrangement joins TRBV10-3 to TRBJ2-7, with D uncertain. V was shortened by 9 bases and J by 1 base, with 16 bases between the two germline ends. Germline V gene lookup returns CDR1 ENHRY and CDR2 SYGVKD. The CDR3 contains 14 residues. In nucleotides, the CDR3 is TGTGCCATATCCCACTTCCAACAGTCCTACGAGCAGTACTTC. Amino acid sequence: CAISHFQQSYEQYF.

The rearrangement joins TRBV9 to TRBJ2-3; maybe TRBD2 (7 bases). The CDR3 sequence is 16 residues long. Germline V gene data show CDR1 as SGDLS and CDR2 as YYNGEE. With 0 bases removed from V and 6 bases from J, the gap between germline ends came to 17 bases. CDR3 nucleotides: TGTGCCAGCAGCGTAGATTTACGGGGGGCCGCGGATACGCAGTATTTT. Residues: CASSVDLRGAADTQYF.

This clonotype was seen at least ten times. V gene TRBV29-1 combines with J gene TRBJ1-5; 7 bases fit TRBD1. The trim removed 6 bases at V and 3 bases at J, leaving 5 bases unmatched. The CDR3 is 13 amino acids. Germline V gene sequence: CDR1 SQVTM, CDR2 ANQGSEA. The CDR3 nucleotides are TGCAGCGTCTCACAGGGGACCAATCAGCCCCAGCATTTT. It codes for CSVSQGTNQPQHF.

This clonotype was detected ten times or more. V gene TRBV7-9 combines with J gene TRBJ2-7; D may match TRBD1 or TRBD2 (5 bases each). The CDR3 sequence is 15 residues long. Germline assignment: CDR1 SEHNR and CDR2 FQNEAQ (reference sequence). Trimming stripped 5 bases from V and 7 bases from J, with 21 bases between. The CDR3 bases are TGTGCCAGCAGCCCGAGCTCGGGGCTTTCGGCTGAGCAGTACTTC. It yields the protein CASSPSSGLSAEQYF.

This clonotype occurred a few times. J is TRBJ2-5 and V is TRBV29-1; D is undetermined. CDR1 is SQVTM and CDR2 is ANQGSEA in the germline V gene. The CDR3 is 12 amino acids. V was trimmed by 3 bases and J by 1 base, leaving 6 bases between them. The chain's CDR3 is CSVERVQETQYF. Here the CDR3 DNA reads TGCAGCGTTGAGAGAGTCCAAGAGACCCAGTACTTC.

Only a few counts were recorded for this clonotype. The rearrangement uses TRBV6-2 or TRBV6-3 and TRBJ2-3; 15 bases align to TRBD2. Germline trimming cut 6 bases from V and 0 bases from J; bases unmatched to any gene: 16. This CDR3 contains 21 residues. Looked up from germline, CDR1 is MNHEY and CDR2 is SVGEGT. The DNA of the CDR3 is TGTGCCAGCAGCTTACGGGGACTGGGACTAGCGGGAGGAACTAGCACAGATACGCAGTATTTT. Protein sequence: CASSLRGLGLAGGTSTDTQYF.

This clonotype has a count of ten or more. The chain has TRBV10-3 and TRBJ2-3; D perhaps matches TRBD2 (6 bases). V lost 0 bases to trimming and J lost 2 bases, with 12 bases between them. The CDR3 extends over 16 amino acids. Germline V gene data show CDR1 as ENHRY and CDR2 as SYGVKD. The CDR3, as DNA: TGTGCCATCAGTGAGTCAGGAGGGACCGTCACAGATACGCAGTATTTT. It translates to CAISESGGTVTDTQYF.

Many counts were recorded for this clonotype. The gene calls are TRBV9 and TRBJ2-2; D is unresolved. Per germline, CDR1 SGDLS and CDR2 YYNGEE. The CDR3 loop spans 13 amino acids. The V gene lost 4 bases and the J gene lost 6 bases, with 10 bases spanning the gap. The CDR3, as DNA: TGTGCCAGCAGCCCAACAGTTCCCGGGGAGCTGTTTTTT. This translates into CASSPTVPGELFF.